Listed below are T cell receptor beta chains from one sample, sequenced in a study of tumor-infiltrating lymphocytes in localized non-small cell lung cancer. The assay was immunoSEQ multiplex PCR, and TCRdb's table has in-frame clones only and misses some. In the table there are approximately 12,000 clones, roughly four fifths of which are singletons. The sample was uninvolved lung tissue not adjacent to the tumor. These receptors came from a human donor with non-small cell lung cancer. Each CDR3 is given with its conserved first and last residue. The D gene is left open where the match is weak. Some rows have no size entry. The others give once, few or many, or a class for an expanded clone.

>NA|TRBJ1-1|TRBV6-5|NA
TGTGCCAGCAGTCCCGCGGCGGGGGCAGCTTTCTTT
CASSPAAGAAFF
>NA|TRBJ2-7|TRBV29-1|NA
TGCAGCGGGGTGGAGGGCTACGAGCAGTACTTC
CSGVEGYEQYF
>NA|TRBJ1-1|TRBV4-1|TRBD1
TGCGCCAGCAGCCAAATAACAGGGGGTCTGGAAACTGAAGCTTTCTTT
CASSQITGGLETEAFF
>NA|TRBJ1-6|TRBV4-3|NA
TGCGCCAGCAGCCAAGATAGGCGGGGCGGTTATAATTCACCCCTCCACTTT
CASSQDRRGGYNSPLHF
>NA|TRBJ1-6|TRBV19|TRBD1
TGTGCCAGTAGTGAACAGGGGTCTTTCAATTCACCCCTCCACTTT
CASSEQGSFNSPLHF
>NA|TRBJ1-3|TRBV11-3|NA
TGTGCCAGCAGCCGTACTAGCTCTGGAAACACCATATATTTT
CASSRTSSGNTIYF
>NA|TRBJ2-1|TRBV9|TRBD2
TGTGCCAGCAGCGTCGCCAGCGGGGGGCGATACTACTCCTACAATGAGCAGTTCTTC
CASSVASGGRYYSYNEQFF
>NA|TRBJ1-5|TRBV28|NA
TGTGCCAGCAGCCCGAGCCTCATCAGCAATCAGCCCCAGCATTTT
CASSPSLISNQPQHF
>NA|TRBJ2-6|TRBV30|TRBD1
TGTGCCTGGAAGGGACAGGGTTGGTCTGGGGCCAACGTCCTGACTTTC
CAWKGQGWSGANVLTF
>once|TRBJ2-6|TRBV5-4|NA
TGTGCCTGGGCCGGACGCCTCTCTGGGGCCAACGTCCTGACTTTC
CAWAGRLSGANVLTF
>NA|TRBJ2-1|TRBV5-1|TRBD2
TGCGCCAGCCAGGACCCGGGACTAGCGGTTAATGAGCAGTTCTTC
CASQDPGLAVNEQFF
>NA|TRBJ1-2|TRBV29-1|NA
TGCAGCGTTGGGGCAGGCAATGAGCGGGGCTACACCTTC
CSVGAGNERGYTF
>NA|TRBJ2-7|TRBV5-4|TRBD2
TGTGCCAGCAGCCCGCCCCGACTAGCGGGAATACCCTACGAGCAGTACTTC
CASSPPRLAGIPYEQYF
>NA|TRBJ1-6|TRBV10-3|NA
TGTGCCATCAACGACAGAGGGAATTCACCCCTCCACTTT
CAINDRGNSPLHF
>NA|TRBJ2-1|TRBV5-1|TRBD1
TGCGCCAGCAGCCCGGGACAGGTATACAATGAGCAGTTCTTC
CASSPGQVYNEQFF
>NA|TRBJ1-3|TRBV14|NA
TGTGCCAGCAGCCAAGAATGGTCTGGAAACACCATATATTTT
CASSQEWSGNTIYF
>NA|TRBJ2-1|TRBV7-2|NA
TGTGCCAGCAGCTTACGGACCACCCCCCGCTCCTACAATGAGCAGTTCTTC
CASSLRTTPRSYNEQFF
>NA|TRBJ2-7|TRBV30|TRBD2
TGTGCCTGGGGTAAACCCCCGGGACTAGCGGTAGGATTGGAGCAGTACTTC
CAWGKPPGLAVGLEQYF
>NA|TRBJ2-5|TRBV7-6|TRBD2
TGTGCCAGCAGCTTAGCGCGGGCGGGGGGATCGGAGACCCAGTACTTC
CASSLARAGGSETQYF
>NA|TRBJ2-2|TRBV6-1|NA
TGTGCCAGCAGTGGGGGGACTTTGATCCACTCTAACACCGGGGAGCTGTTTTTT
CASSGGTLIHSNTGELFF
>NA|TRBJ2-6|TRBV15|NA
TGTGCCACCAGAAGGCAAACAGGACTCTCTGGGGCCAACGTCCTGACTTTC
CATRRQTGLSGANVLTF
>NA|TRBJ2-6|TRBV6-5|NA
TGTGCCAGCCGTGGAACTTACTCTGGGGCCAACGTCCTGACTTTC
CASRGTYSGANVLTF
>once|TRBJ1-5|TRBV7-8|NA
TGTGCCAGCAGCTTAGCGCAGACCGGAAATCAGCCCCAGCATTTT
CASSLAQTGNQPQHF
>NA|TRBJ2-3|TRBV5-8|TRBD2
TGTGCCAGCAGCTTGGTCTGGCGGGAGAGCACAGATACGCAGTATTTT
CASSLVWRESTDTQYF
>NA|TRBJ1-2|TRBV11-2|NA
TGTGCCAGCGGAGAGGGCGGGTGGGGCTACACCTTC
CASGEGGWGYTF
>NA|TRBJ1-5|TRBV19|TRBD1
TGTGCCAGTACCTTTGCCTCCGGGACAGGGAGTCAGCCCCAGCATTTT
CASTFASGTGSQPQHF
>once|TRBJ1-2|TRBV7-2|NA
TGTGCCAGCAGCTTAGATCTTCCCCCGCGGGCTGGCTACACCTTC
CASSLDLPPRAGYTF
>NA|TRBJ1-1|TRBV5-1|NA
TGCGCCAGCAGCTCTGGTTCGGGGAACACTGAAGCTTTCTTT
CASSSGSGNTEAFF
>few|TRBJ1-3|TRBV6-6|NA
TGTGCCAGTGATACGGGTGGTGGAAACACCATATATTTT
CASDTGGGNTIYF
>once|TRBJ2-1|TRBV6-1|NA
TGTGCCAGCAGAAGAAACCGTGAGCAGTTCTTC
CASRRNREQFF
>NA|TRBJ1-3|TRBV6-1|NA
TGTGCCAGCAGTGATGAGGGACGGAGTTTTGACACCATATATTTT
CASSDEGRSFDTIYF
>once|TRBJ1-2|TRBV30|NA
TGTGCCTGGAACCGGGAATCAAGACACTATGGCTACACCTTC
CAWNRESRHYGYTF
>NA|TRBJ1-4|TRBV6-1|TRBD1
TGTGCCAGCAGCCAGGGACAGGGTAATGAAAAACTGTTTTTT
CASSQGQGNEKLFF
>once|TRBJ1-2|TRBV7-8|NA
TGTGCCAGCAGCTTAGTAGGGTTGGACTATGGCTACACCTTC
CASSLVGLDYGYTF
>NA|TRBJ1-2|TRBV30|NA
TGTGCCTGGAGGACACAGGGAACCTATGGCTACACCTTC
CAWRTQGTYGYTF
>NA|TRBJ1-1|TRBV7-9|NA
TGTGCCAGCAGCCAGTATAACACTGAAGCTTTCTTT
CASSQYNTEAFF
>NA|TRBJ2-7|TRBV10-2|TRBD2
TGCGCCAGCAGTGTCAGCGGGGGAGTCGAGCAGTACTTC
CASSVSGGVEQYF
>NA|TRBJ2-7|TRBV6-1|NA
TGTGCCAGCAGCTACCGGGAAGAAAGTTCCTACGAGCAGTACTTC
CASSYREESSYEQYF
>NA|TRBJ2-2|TRBV6-1|NA
TGTGCCAGCACGGAGGCGAACACCGGGGAGCTGTTTTTT
CASTEANTGELFF
>NA|TRBJ2-1|TRBV25-1|NA
TGTGCCAGCTGTAGGGGTCCAGCAGGGTACAATGAGCAGTTCTTC
CASCRGPAGYNEQFF
>NA|TRBJ1-2|TRBV5-1|NA
TGCGCCAGCAGCTTGGACGAGGGGCAGGTATATGGCTACACCTTC
CASSLDEGQVYGYTF
>NA|TRBJ2-2|TRBV5-1|NA
TGCGCCAGCAGCTTGGCGGGGTCGAACACCGGGGAGCTGTTTTTT
CASSLAGSNTGELFF
>NA|TRBJ1-2|TRBV30|TRBD1
TGTGCCTGGAGTGCCTCAGGACAGGGTTTTGGTGGCTACACCTTC
CAWSASGQGFGGYTF
>NA|TRBJ1-2|TRBV10-3|TRBD1
TGTGCCATCGGGGAACGACAGGGGAGTGGCTACACCTTC
CAIGERQGSGYTF
>NA|TRBJ1-2|TRBV29-1|NA
TGCAGCGTTGAACGGACGGAGGCCCCTAGGTCCTATGGCTACACCTTC
CSVERTEAPRSYGYTF
>NA|TRBJ1-2|TRBV14|NA
TGTGCCAGCAGCTTACGAAACACGGGCGGCTATGGCTACACCTTC
CASSLRNTGGYGYTF
>NA|TRBJ2-2|TRBV19|TRBD2
TGTGCCAGTAGTATCGATGGGCGGGGGGACGGGGAGCTGTTTTTT
CASSIDGRGDGELFF
>NA|TRBJ2-3|TRBV2|TRBD2
TGTGCCAGCAGGGACCCCGGGACTAGCGGGGGGACAGATACGCAGTATTTT
CASRDPGTSGGTDTQYF
>NA|TRBJ1-2|TRBV7-3|NA
TGTGCCAGCAGCCGCGGCCGGGGAAACTATGGCTACACCTTC
CASSRGRGNYGYTF
>NA|TRBJ2-7|TRBV7-2|TRBD1
TGTGCCAGCAGACAAAAAGGACAGGGCTGGTTGAACGAGCAGTACTTC
CASRQKGQGWLNEQYF
>NA|TRBJ1-2|TRBV6-1|NA
TGTGCCTCCGCGACCGTAGCCTATGGCTACACCTTC
CASATVAYGYTF
>NA|TRBJ2-5|TRBV2|NA
TGTGCCAGCAGTGAAGTAGTGGTGGGAGAGACCCAGTACTTC
CASSEVVVGETQYF
>NA|TRBJ2-5|TRBV2|TRBD1
TGTGCCAGCAGTTCATGGACAGGGGAAGAGACCCAGTACTTC
CASSSWTGEETQYF
>NA|TRBJ2-1|TRBV5-8|TRBD1
TGTGCCAGCAGCCCCGGACAGGGGTTTCGCTCCTACAATGAGCAGTTCTTC
CASSPGQGFRSYNEQFF